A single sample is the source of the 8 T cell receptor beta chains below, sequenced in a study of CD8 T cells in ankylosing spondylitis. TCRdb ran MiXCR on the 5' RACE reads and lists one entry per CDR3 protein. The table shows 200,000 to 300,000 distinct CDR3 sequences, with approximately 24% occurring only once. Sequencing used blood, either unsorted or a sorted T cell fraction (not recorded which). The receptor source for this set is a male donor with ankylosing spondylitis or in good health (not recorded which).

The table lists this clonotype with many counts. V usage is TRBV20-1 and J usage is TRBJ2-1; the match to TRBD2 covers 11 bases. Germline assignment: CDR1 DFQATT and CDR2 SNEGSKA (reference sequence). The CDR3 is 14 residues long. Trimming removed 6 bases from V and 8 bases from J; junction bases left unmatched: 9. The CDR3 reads CSARVAGGIHEQFF. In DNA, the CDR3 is TGCAGTGCCCGTGTAGCGGGGGGGATCCATGAGCAGTTCTTC.

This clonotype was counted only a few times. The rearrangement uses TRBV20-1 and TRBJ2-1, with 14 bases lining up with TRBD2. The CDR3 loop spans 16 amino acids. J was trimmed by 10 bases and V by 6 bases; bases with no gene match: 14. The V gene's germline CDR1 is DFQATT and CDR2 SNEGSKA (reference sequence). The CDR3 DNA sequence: TGCAGTGCCCCCCGGACTAGCGGGGGGACTGAGGGCGAGCAGTTCTTC. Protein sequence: CSAPRTSGGTEGEQFF.

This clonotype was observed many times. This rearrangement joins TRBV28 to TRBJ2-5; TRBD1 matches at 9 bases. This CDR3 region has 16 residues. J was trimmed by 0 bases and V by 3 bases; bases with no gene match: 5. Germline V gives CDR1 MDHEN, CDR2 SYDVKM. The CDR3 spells CASSFPGTGNQETQYF. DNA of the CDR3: TGTGCCAGCAGTTTTCCAGGGACAGGGAACCAAGAGACCCAGTACTTC.

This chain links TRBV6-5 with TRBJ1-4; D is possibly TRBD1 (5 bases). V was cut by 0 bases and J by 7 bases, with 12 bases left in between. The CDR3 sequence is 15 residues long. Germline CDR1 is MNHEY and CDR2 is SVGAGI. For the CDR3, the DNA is TGTGCCAGCAGTTACTCGAGTGGGACCGGTGAAAAACTGTTTTTT. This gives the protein CASSYSSGTGEKLFF.

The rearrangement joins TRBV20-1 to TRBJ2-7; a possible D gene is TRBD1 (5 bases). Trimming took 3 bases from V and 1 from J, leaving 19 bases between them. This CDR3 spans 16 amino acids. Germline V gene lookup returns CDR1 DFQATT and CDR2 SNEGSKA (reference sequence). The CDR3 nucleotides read TGCAGTGCTAGGGTTTTTGGGCAGGGCCTATCCTACGAGCAGTACTTC. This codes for CSARVFGQGLSYEQYF.

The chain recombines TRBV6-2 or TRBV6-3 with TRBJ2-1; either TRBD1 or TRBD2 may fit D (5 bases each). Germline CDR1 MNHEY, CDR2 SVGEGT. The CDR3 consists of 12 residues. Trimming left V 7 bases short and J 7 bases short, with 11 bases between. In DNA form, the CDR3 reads TGTGCCAGCACCGGGACGAGGAATGAGCAGTTCTTC. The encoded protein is CASTGTRNEQFF.

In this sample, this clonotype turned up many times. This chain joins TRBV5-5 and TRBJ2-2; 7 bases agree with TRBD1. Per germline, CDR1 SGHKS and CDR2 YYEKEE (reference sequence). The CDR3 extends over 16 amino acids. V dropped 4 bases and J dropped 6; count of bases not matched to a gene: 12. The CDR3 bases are TGTGCCAGCAGCCCTTGGACAGGCGAGGGCCCCGGGGAGCTGTTTTTT. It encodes CASSPWTGEGPGELFF.

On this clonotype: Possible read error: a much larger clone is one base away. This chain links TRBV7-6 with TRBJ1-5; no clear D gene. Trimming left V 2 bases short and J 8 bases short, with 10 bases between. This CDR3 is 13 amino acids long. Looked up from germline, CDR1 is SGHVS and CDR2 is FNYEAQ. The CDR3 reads CASSLLIGEPQHF. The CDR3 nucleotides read TGTGCCAGCAGCTTACTAATTGGGGAGCCCCAGCATTTT. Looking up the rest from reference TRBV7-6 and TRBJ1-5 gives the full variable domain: GAGVSQSPRYKVTKRGQDVALRCDPISGHVSLYWYRQALGQGPEFLTYFNYEAQQDKSGLPNDRFSAERPEGSISTLTIQRTEQRDSAMYRCASSLLIGEPQHFGDGTRLSIL.